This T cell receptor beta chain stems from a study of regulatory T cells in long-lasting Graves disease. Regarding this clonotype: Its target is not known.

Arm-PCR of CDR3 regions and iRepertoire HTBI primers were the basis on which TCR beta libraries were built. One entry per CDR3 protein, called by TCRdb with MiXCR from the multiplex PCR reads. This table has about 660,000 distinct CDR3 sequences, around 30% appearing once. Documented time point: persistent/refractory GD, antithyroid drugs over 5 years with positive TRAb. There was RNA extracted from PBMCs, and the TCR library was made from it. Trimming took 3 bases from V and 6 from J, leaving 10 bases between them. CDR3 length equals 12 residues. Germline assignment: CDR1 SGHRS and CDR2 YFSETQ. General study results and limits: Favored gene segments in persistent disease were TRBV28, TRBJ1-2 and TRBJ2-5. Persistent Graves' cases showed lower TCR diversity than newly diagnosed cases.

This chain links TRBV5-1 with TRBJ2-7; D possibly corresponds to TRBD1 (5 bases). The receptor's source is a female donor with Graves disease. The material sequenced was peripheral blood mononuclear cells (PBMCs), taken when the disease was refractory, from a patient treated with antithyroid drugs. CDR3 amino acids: CASSSQGVEQYF. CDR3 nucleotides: TGCGCCAGCAGCTCTCAAGGGGTCGAGCAGTACTTC.